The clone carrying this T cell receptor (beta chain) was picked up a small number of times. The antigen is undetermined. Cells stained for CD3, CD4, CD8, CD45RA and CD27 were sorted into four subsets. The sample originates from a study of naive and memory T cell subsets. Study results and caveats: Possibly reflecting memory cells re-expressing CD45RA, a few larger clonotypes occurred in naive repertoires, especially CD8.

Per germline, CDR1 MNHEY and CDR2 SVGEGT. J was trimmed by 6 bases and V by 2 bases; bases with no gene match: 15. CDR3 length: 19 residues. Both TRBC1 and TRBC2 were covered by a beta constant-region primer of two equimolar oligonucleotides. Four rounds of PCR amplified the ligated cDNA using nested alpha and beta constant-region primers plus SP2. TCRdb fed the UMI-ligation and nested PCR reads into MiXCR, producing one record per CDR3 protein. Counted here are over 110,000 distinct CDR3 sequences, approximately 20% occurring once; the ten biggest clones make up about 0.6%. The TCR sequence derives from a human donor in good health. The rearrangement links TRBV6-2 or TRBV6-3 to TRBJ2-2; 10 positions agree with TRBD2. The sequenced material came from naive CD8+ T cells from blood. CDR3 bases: TGTGCCAGCAGTTACGGTCCCCCGGGCTGGCTAGCGGGAGCCGGGGAGCTGTTTTTT. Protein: CASSYGPPGWLAGAGELFF.